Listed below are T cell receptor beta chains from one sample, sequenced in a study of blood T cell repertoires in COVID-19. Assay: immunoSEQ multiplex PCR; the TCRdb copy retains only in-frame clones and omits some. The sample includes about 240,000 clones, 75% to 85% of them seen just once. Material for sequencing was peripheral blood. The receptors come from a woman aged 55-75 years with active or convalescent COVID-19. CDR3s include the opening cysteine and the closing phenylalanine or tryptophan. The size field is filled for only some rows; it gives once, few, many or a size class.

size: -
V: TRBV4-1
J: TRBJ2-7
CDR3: CASSQPGQGGGYEQYF

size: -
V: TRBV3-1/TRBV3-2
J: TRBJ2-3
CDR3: CASRGLAGGPPTDTQYF

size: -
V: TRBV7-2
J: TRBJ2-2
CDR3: CASSLRGRLGARTGELFF

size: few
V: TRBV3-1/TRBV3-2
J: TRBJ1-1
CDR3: CASSQVPGIMNTEAFF

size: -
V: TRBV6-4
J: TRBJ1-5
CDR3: CASSGTGVSNQPQHF

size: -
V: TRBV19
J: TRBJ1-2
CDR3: CASSGDTYYGYTF

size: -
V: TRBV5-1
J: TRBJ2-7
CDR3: CASSLEGGGEQYF

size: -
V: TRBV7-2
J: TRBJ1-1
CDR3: CASSLGPGGNTEAFF

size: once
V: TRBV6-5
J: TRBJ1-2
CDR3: CASRLDRGNYGYTF

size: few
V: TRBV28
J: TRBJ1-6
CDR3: CASTPSQGAFSPLHF

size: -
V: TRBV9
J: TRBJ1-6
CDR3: CASRTGQSNSPLHF

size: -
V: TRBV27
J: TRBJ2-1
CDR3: CASSSPSAGGNEQFF

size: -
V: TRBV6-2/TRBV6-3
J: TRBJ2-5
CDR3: CASSYSTGRWETQYF

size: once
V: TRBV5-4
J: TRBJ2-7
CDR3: CASSHSGGTGTYEQYF

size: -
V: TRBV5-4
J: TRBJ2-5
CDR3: CASSFSQGAQETQYF

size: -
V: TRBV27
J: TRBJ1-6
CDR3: CASRIQHRGTSPLHF

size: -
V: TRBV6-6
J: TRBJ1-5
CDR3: CASSISGTGDQPQHF

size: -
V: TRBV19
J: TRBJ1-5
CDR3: CASSTGLDSNQPQHF

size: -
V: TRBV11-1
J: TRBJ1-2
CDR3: CASSPRWARNYGYTF

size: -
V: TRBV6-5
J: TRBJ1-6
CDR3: CASRASNDNSPLHF

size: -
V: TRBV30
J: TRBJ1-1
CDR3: CAWSLGTGTGVGSNTEAFF

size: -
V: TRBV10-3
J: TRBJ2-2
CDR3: CAISNRDRGAGELFF

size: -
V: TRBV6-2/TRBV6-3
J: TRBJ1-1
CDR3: CASSYPQGKVEAFF

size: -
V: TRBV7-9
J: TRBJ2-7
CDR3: CASSMRTSGAYEQYF

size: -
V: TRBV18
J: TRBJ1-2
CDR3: CASSPGQDLYGYTF

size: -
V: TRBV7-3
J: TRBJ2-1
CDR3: CASSLLGGRNEQFF

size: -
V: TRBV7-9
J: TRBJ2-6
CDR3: CASSVDRGYSGANVLTF

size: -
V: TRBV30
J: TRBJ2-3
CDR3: CAWSGGRQGSTDTQYF

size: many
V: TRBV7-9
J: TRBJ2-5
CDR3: CASSLATGGRETQYF

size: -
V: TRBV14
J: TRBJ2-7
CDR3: CASSQEGRGSYEQYF

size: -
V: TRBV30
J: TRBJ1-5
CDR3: CAWSARGDQPQHF

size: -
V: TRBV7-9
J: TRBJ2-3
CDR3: CASSLTSGVTDTQYF

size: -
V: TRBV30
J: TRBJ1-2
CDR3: CAWSMGAGYTF

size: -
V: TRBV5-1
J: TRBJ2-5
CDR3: CASSLAAGEETQYF

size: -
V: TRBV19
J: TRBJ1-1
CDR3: CASREDGQNTEAFF

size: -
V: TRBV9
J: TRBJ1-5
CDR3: CASSVGTGAQPQHF

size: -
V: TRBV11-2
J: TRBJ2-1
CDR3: CASSLPAGNEQFF

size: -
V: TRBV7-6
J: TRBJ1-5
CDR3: CASSRTGGGQPQHF

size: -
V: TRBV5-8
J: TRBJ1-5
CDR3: CASSRAGYSNQPQHF

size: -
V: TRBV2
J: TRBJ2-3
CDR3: CASSESGLRTDTQYF

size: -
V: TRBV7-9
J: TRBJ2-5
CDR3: CASSLGATGGPQTQYF

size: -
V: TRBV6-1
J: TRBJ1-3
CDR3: CASSEAPGGNTIYF

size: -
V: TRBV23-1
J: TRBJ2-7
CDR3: CASLKGTGGYEQYF

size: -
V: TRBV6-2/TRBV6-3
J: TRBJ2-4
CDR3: CASSFSFRDTYTLAKNIQYF

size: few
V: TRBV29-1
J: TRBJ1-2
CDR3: CSVVSEANYGYTF

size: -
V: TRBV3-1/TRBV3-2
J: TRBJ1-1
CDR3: CASSQALIQRQALNTEAFF

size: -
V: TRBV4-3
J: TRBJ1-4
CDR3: CASSQPGGAEKLFF

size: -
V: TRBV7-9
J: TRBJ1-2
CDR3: CASSLDRGLVYTF

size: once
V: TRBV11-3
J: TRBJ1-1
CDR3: CASSSPVDRVYEAFF

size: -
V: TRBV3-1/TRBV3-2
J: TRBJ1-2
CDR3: CASSPSGGRYGYTF

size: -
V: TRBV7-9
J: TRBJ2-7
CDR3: CASSQGQHSYEQYF

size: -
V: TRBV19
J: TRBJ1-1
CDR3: CASSFSATGNTEAFF

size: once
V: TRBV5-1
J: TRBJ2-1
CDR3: CASSLGSSYNEQFF

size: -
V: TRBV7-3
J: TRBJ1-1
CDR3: CASSATGGDTEAFF

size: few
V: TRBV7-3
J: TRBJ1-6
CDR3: CASSLGSGLNSPLHF